Shown below are 25 T cell receptor beta chains from a single sample sequenced in a study of T cells expressing NK-cell markers. After re-calling the 5' RACE reads, TCRdb lists one entry per CDR3 protein, DNA absent. In all, the sample yields a few hundred thousand distinct CDR3 sequences. The specimen sequenced was blood T cells: a sorted CD56 or NKG2C T cell subset, CD4+ or CD8+ T cells, or bulk PBMC T cells (not recorded which). The receptors were sampled from a man younger than 30 in good health.

The rearrangement joins TRBV6-5 to TRBJ2-7; TCRdb proposes TRBD1, but this gene call is untestable without DNA. The CDR3 consists of 14 residues. Per germline, CDR1 MNHEY and CDR2 SVGAGI. CDR3: CASTARGHSYEQYF.

The rearrangement joins TRBV12-3 or TRBV12-4 to TRBJ1-6. This CDR3 spans 13 amino acids. The CDR3 spells CASSFTENSPLHF.

The chain couples TRBV5-1 to TRBJ2-3. CDR1 is SGHRS, CDR2 YFSETQ, per germline. This CDR3 has 12 residues. The CDR3 loop is CASSLESDTQYF.

This chain uses TRBV5-1 with TRBJ1-2; TCRdb returns TRBD1, unconfirmable since there is no DNA. This CDR3 has 13 residues. CDR1 and CDR2 from the germline V gene are SGHRS and YFSETQ. CDR3 loop: CASSLRQDYGYTF.

The genes are TRBV5-1 and TRBJ1-1; as DNA is missing, the TRBD1 call by TCRdb cannot be tested. The germline CDR1 and CDR2 sequences are SGHRS and YFSETQ. The CDR3 runs 16 residues. CDR3: CASSLDPWEQGTEAFF.

V gene TRBV7-8 combines with J gene TRBJ2-5; TCRdb's assignment of TRBD1 cannot be checked, as there is no DNA. Germline CDR1 and CDR2: SGHVS and FQNEAQ. The CDR3 has 17 amino acids. Here the CDR3 reads CASSSQVAGGLRETQYF.

The chain employs TRBV15 and TRBJ2-3. Germline V gives CDR1 LNHNV, CDR2 YYDKDF (reference sequence). CDR3 size: 14 residues. CDR3 region: CATSHLLQADTQYF.

The gene calls are TRBV7-9 and TRBJ2-5. The germline V gene has CDR1 SEHNR and CDR2 FQNEAQ (reference sequence). The length of the CDR3 is 15 residues. The CDR3 protein is CASSLVQGREETQYF. The full variable domain, with the rest looked up from reference TRBV7-9 and TRBJ2-5, is DTGVSQNPRHKITKRGQNVTFRCDPISEHNRLYWYRQTLGQGPEFLTYFQNEAQLEKSRLLSDRFSAERPKGSFSTLEIQRTEQGDSAMYLCASSLVQGREETQYFGPGTRLLVL.

The chain is built from TRBV6-1 and TRBJ2-1; TCRdb calls TRBD2, which cannot be checked without DNA. The CDR3 sequence is 14 residues long. CDR1 is MNHNS and CDR2 is SASEGT in the germline V gene. CDR3 loop: CASSAGDQDNEQFF.

The J gene is TRBJ2-7, the V gene TRBV7-2; TCRdb selects TRBD1, and the lack of DNA leaves this call unchecked. Germline V gives CDR1 SGHTA, CDR2 FQGNSA. The CDR3 has 16 amino acids. The CDR3: CASSPQVGSGSYEQYF.

V and J are TRBV21-1 and TRBJ1-1. TRBV21-1 is a pseudogene. The CDR3 is made up of 18 amino acids. This CDR3 reads CASSKRYELTNLVTEAFF.

This chain links TRBV12-3 or TRBV12-4 with TRBJ1-1; TCRdb gives TRBD1 as the D gene, but with no DNA this cannot be confirmed. This CDR3 has 15 amino acids. The CDR3 protein is CASSLTGKSNTEAFF.

The J gene is TRBJ1-2, the V gene TRBV30; TCRdb's D call, TRBD1, is unchecked because there is no DNA. Germline lookup yields CDR1 GTSNPN and CDR2 SVGIG (reference sequence). This CDR3 has 15 residues. CDR3: CAWSVQQGGNHGYTF.

This chain uses TRBV2 with TRBJ2-6; TCRdb designates TRBD1, a call that cannot be tested without DNA. Germline values: CDR1 SNHLY, CDR2 FYNNEI. This CDR3 is built from 14 residues. The CDR3 sequence is CADRLDSGANVLTF.

The rearrangement links TRBV6-5 to TRBJ1-1. Germline CDR1 MNHEY, CDR2 SVGAGI. The CDR3 extends over 15 amino acids. The CDR3 loop is CASSYTGFVNTEAFF.

The chain recombines TRBV5-1 with TRBJ2-2; TCRdb returns TRBD1, unconfirmable since there is no DNA. Germline assignment: CDR1 SGHRS and CDR2 YFSETQ. The length of the CDR3 is 12 residues. The CDR3 region is CASGQGSGELFF.

The chain uses TRBV7-6 and TRBJ2-3; TCRdb's D call, TRBD2, is unchecked because there is no DNA. The CDR3 length is 16 residues. In germline, CDR1 is SGHVS, CDR2 FNYEAQ. CDR3 sequence: CASSSISGRALDTQYF.

The CDR3 loop is CSAFEGPGRVAFF. This chain joins TRBV29-1 and TRBJ1-1. CDR3 length: 13 residues. Germline lookup yields CDR1 SQVTM and CDR2 ANQGSEA.

The chain links TRBV6-2 or TRBV6-3 to TRBJ2-2. The CDR3 is 15 residues long. Germline V gene sequence: CDR1 MNHEY, CDR2 SVGEGT. CDR3: CASSYLRDGAGELFF.

The gene calls are TRBV5-5 and TRBJ2-3. The germline V gene has CDR1 SGHKS and CDR2 YYEKEE (reference sequence). The CDR3 has 14 amino acids. CDR3 protein: CASSLIGVTDTQYF.

This rearrangement joins TRBV6-1 to TRBJ2-3; absent DNA, TCRdb's TRBD1 call cannot be checked. The CDR3 is 14 residues long. Germline CDR1 reads MNHNS; CDR2 reads SASEGT. The CDR3 loop reads CASSIGQGGDTQYF.

The chain has TRBV6-5 and TRBJ2-7; TCRdb proposes TRBD2, but this gene call is untestable without DNA. This CDR3 has 15 amino acids. The germline CDR1 and CDR2 sequences are MNHEY and SVGAGI. CDR3 residues: CASSSTSGLSYEQYF.

The genes are TRBV7-9 and TRBJ2-1; checking the TCRdb D call of TRBD2 is not possible without DNA. This CDR3 has 14 amino acids. Germline V lookup: CDR1 SEHNR, CDR2 FQNEAQ (reference sequence). The CDR3 here is CASSFGLAYNEQFF.

The chain links TRBV12-3 or TRBV12-4 to TRBJ2-1; TCRdb names TRBD2, which stays unverified in the absence of DNA. The CDR3 runs to 14 residues. This chain's CDR3 is CATEAGSRYNEQFF.

The chain is built from TRBV6-1 and TRBJ2-2; absent DNA, TCRdb's TRBD1 call cannot be checked. The CDR3 extends over 13 amino acids. Germline V gene sequence: CDR1 MNHNS, CDR2 SASEGT. The CDR3 protein is CASSAEGAGELFF.